The 18 T cell receptor beta chains listed next were all sequenced from one sample in a study of shared clonotypes between healthy human individuals. Assay: immunoSEQ multiplex PCR; the TCRdb copy retains only in-frame clones and omits some. Here the sample spans 550,000 to 800,000 clones, roughly 91% being singletons. The sequencing sample was made of memory CD8+ T cells from PBMCs. Subset meaning: CD45RO+ cells pooled with CCR7-negative TemRA cells. The receptor set was obtained from a young man in good health. Some clones in this sample may be carry-over from other donors' samples.

A note on this clone: This same CDR3 is encoded by further DNA sequences in the sample. V usage is TRBV28 and J usage is TRBJ2-1; no definite D call. CDR1 is MDHEN and CDR2 is SYDVKM in the germline V gene. The CDR3 has 12 amino acids. V dropped 2 bases and J dropped 3 bases, with 2 bases sitting between them. DNA for the CDR3: TGTGCCAGCAGTTTAGGCTACAATGAGCAGTTCTTC. Protein: CASSLGYNEQFF. The full variable domain, completed using reference TRBV28 and TRBJ2-1, is DVKVTQSSRYLVKRTGEKVFLECVQDMDHENMFWYRQDPGLGLRLIYFSYDVKMKEKGDIPEGYSVSREKKERFSLILESASTNQTSMYLCASSLGYNEQFFGPGTRLTVL.

V gene TRBV7-9 combines with J gene TRBJ2-3; D possibly corresponds to TRBD1 (5 bases). The CDR3 consists of 16 residues. Trimming stripped 8 bases from V and 6 bases from J, with 24 bases between. In germline, CDR1 is SEHNR, CDR2 FQNEAQ (reference sequence). The CDR3 DNA sequence: TGTGCCAGCGGACCCCAGACAGCCCCCCCACAGGATACGCAGTATTTT. This sequence encodes CASGPQTAPPQDTQYF.

V and J are TRBV30 and TRBJ1-2; possible D gene TRBD1, 6 bases. Between the trimmed V and J ends, which lost 7 bases and 5 bases, there was a span of 20 bases. Germline V CDR1 and CDR2: GTSNPN, SVGIG (reference sequence). The CDR3 loop spans 14 amino acids. The DNA of the CDR3 is TGTGCCTCTCCCGGGGGCCCCGTGGGGTATGGCTACACCTTC. This translates into CASPGGPVGYGYTF.

V is TRBV30 and J is TRBJ2-1; D is unresolved. The CDR3 has 11 amino acids. V lost 4 bases, J lost 6 bases, and 7 bases lay in between. Germline CDR1 and CDR2: GTSNPN and SVGIG (reference sequence). Here the CDR3 reads CAWTSPNEQFF. The CDR3 nucleotides are TGTGCCTGGACCTCCCCCAATGAGCAGTTCTTC. Using reference TRBV30 and TRBJ2-1 for the parts outside the CDR3, the full variable domain is SQTIHQWPATLVQPVGSPLSLECTVEGTSNPNLYWYRQAAGRGLQLLFYSVGIGQISSEVPQNLSASRPQDRQFILSSKKLLLSDSGFYLCAWTSPNEQFFGPGTRLTVL.

The CDR3 reads CASSPPAGGTEAFF. In DNA form, the CDR3 reads TGTGCCAGCAGCCCACCCGCGGGGGGGACTGAAGCTTTCTTT. This chain joins TRBV13 and TRBJ1-1, with D perhaps matching TRBD1 (5 bases). V was clipped by 5 bases and J by 5 bases, with 15 bases between them. CDR1 is PRHDT and CDR2 is FYEKMQ in the germline V gene (reference sequence). The CDR3 length is 14 residues. The full variable domain, with the rest looked up from reference TRBV13 and TRBJ1-1, is AAGVIQSPRHLIKEKRETATLKCYPIPRHDTVYWYQQGPGQDPQFLISFYEKMQSDKGSIPDRFSAQQFSDYHSELNMSSLELGDSALYFCASSPPAGGTEAFFGQGTRLTVV.

V gene TRBV28 combines with J gene TRBJ1-2; 11 bases fit TRBD1. The CDR3 has 14 amino acids. J lost 7 bases, V lost 4 bases, and 5 bases had no gene match. Germline V gene sequence: CDR1 MDHEN, CDR2 SYDVKM. Here the CDR3 reads CASSWDRGEFGYTF. CDR3 DNA: TGTGCCAGCAGTTGGGACAGGGGGGAGTTTGGCTACACCTTC.

V gene TRBV15 combines with J gene TRBJ1-2, with TRBD1 matching 10 bases. CDR1 and CDR2 (germline): LNHNV, YYDKDF (reference sequence). This CDR3 contains 15 residues. V lost 5 bases and J lost 1; bases outside the gene matches: 4. CDR3 DNA sequence: TGTGCCACCAGCTCCGACAGGGGGCATAACTATGGCTACACCTTC. It yields the protein CATSSDRGHNYGYTF.

This clone has more than one count but fewer than ten. The chain carries TRBV4-2 and TRBJ1-5; no clear D. Germline V gives CDR1 LGHNA, CDR2 YNFKEQ. V was clipped by 0 bases and J by 4 bases, with 10 bases between them. The CDR3 runs to 15 residues. CDR3 sequence: CASSQEQLGNQPQHF. CDR3 bases: TGTGCCAGCAGCCAAGAACAACTGGGGAATCAGCCCCAGCATTTT.

The rearrangement links TRBV28 to TRBJ1-3; 8 positions agree with TRBD1. The CDR3 is 18 residues long. Germline V gene lookup returns CDR1 MDHEN and CDR2 SYDVKM. The V and J ends lost 5 bases and 5 bases, in that order; junction bases with no gene match: 17. CDR3 loop: CASSPWAGWDRKRNTIYF. Written as DNA, the CDR3 is TGTGCCAGCAGTCCCTGGGCCGGGTGGGACAGGAAGAGAAACACCATATATTTT.

The rearrangement uses TRBV10-3 and TRBJ2-3; 9 nucleotides line up with TRBD1. The CDR3 is 16 residues long. The V segment lost 3 bases and the J segment 2 bases; nucleotides outside the gene matches: 6. Germline V gene lookup returns CDR1 ENHRY and CDR2 SYGVKD. CDR3 sequence (DNA): TGTGCCATCAGTGAAGGGGGACAGGGATACACAGATACGCAGTATTTT. Residues: CAISEGGQGYTDTQYF.

J is TRBJ2-7 and V is TRBV4-3; the D is unclear. The germline gives CDR1 LGHNA, CDR2 YSLEER. Trimming shortened V by 0 bases and J by 4 bases, and 16 bases separated the two germline ends. The CDR3 sequence is 16 residues long. CDR3 coding DNA: TGCGCCAGCAGCCAAGATCTAACTTCTCCTACGTACGAGCAGTACTTC. The encoded protein is CASSQDLTSPTYEQYF.

The CDR3 here is CATSRGVTGANVLTF. The CDR3 coding sequence is TGTGCCACCAGCAGAGGGGTAACTGGGGCCAACGTCCTGACTTTC. The V and J genes are TRBV15 and TRBJ2-6, with D unclear. Germline loops: CDR1 LNHNV, CDR2 YYDKDF (reference sequence). The V gene lost 1 base and the J gene lost 2 bases, with 6 bases spanning the gap. This CDR3 is built from 15 residues.

This clone turned up a few times. The V call is TRBV7-3, the J call TRBJ2-1, with 8 bases identical to TRBD2. The CDR3 sequence is 15 residues long. V lost 5 bases and J lost 3; bases outside the gene matches: 6. Germline CDR1 is SGHTA and CDR2 is FQGTGA. The CDR3 DNA follows: TGTGCCAGCAGCGTTGATAGCGGGATCTACAATGAGCAGTTCTTC. This codes for CASSVDSGIYNEQFF.

The rearrangement links TRBV9 to TRBJ1-1, with 7 bases identical to TRBD1. V dropped 0 bases and J dropped 1; count of bases not matched to a gene: 3. CDR3 length: 15 residues. Germline loops: CDR1 SGDLS, CDR2 YYNGEE. The CDR3 spells CASSVGGTENTEAFF. The CDR3 DNA follows: TGTGCCAGCAGCGTAGGGGGGACAGAGAACACTGAAGCTTTCTTT.

CDR3 nucleotides: TGTGCCTCTCAGGACAGGGGCGGGAATGAGCAGTTCTTC. Translating gives CASQDRGGNEQFF. The rearrangement uses TRBV28 and TRBJ2-1; 9 bases are a match to TRBD1. The ends lost 11 bases at V and 7 bases at J; junction bases unmatched: 9. CDR1 and CDR2 (germline): MDHEN, SYDVKM. The CDR3 totals 13 residues.

This clone has only one observation. The chain employs TRBV5-4 and TRBJ2-4; 9 nucleotides align to TRBD1. Germline trimming cut 4 bases from V and 4 bases from J; bases unmatched to any gene: 3. This CDR3 spans 14 amino acids. In germline, CDR1 is SGHNT, CDR2 YYREEE (reference sequence). This CDR3 reads CASSTTGGKNIQYF. The CDR3 DNA follows: TGTGCCAGCAGCACGACAGGGGGAAAAAACATTCAGTACTTC.

This clone showed up just a few times. The genes are TRBV11-2 and TRBJ2-1; 7 nucleotides match TRBD2. V was pared by 1 base and J by 9 bases, with 12 bases of the junction left unmatched. Germline CDR1 SGHAT, CDR2 FQNNGV. The CDR3 totals 16 residues. The CDR3 DNA reads as TGTGCCAGCAGCTTAGTTGCAGGACTAGTTCACACTGAGCAGTTCTTC. Amino acid sequence: CASSLVAGLVHTEQFF.

The V call is TRBV27, the J call TRBJ2-1; D assignment may be TRBD1 or TRBD2 (5 bases each). This CDR3 spans 12 amino acids. V was trimmed by 6 bases and J by 9 bases, leaving 12 bases between them. Germline loops: CDR1 MNHEY, CDR2 SMNVEV (reference sequence). The DNA for the CDR3 is TGTGCCAGCAGCCCCGAGGGACCTGAGCAGTTCTTC. Residues: CASSPEGPEQFF.